This T cell receptor beta chain was documented in a study of metastatic and nonmetastatic thyroid tumors. Study-wide background: Across blood and tumor or nodule tissue, repertoires from malignant and benign thyroid patients were compared with one another.

Prior to thyroid surgery, none of the patients had received any treatment. The germline gives CDR1 MGHRA, CDR2 YSYEKL. The V end lost 0 bases, the J end lost 4 bases, and 18 bases lay between the germline ends. CDR3 length: 17 residues. TCRdb re-analyzed the PCR reads through MiXCR. The table shows almost 85,000 clones, with about an eighth occurring only once. The source material was tumor tissue. V is TRBV4-1 and J is TRBJ2-5, with D perhaps matching TRBD2 (5 bases). The TCR originated in a female donor with papillary thyroid cancer or a benign thyroid nodule (not recorded which). Some clones in this sample may be carry-over from other donors' samples. The CDR3 spells CASSQDQKSGDIETQYF. The CDR3 DNA is TGCGCCAGCAGCCAAGATCAAAAAAGCGGAGACATAGAGACCCAGTACTTC.